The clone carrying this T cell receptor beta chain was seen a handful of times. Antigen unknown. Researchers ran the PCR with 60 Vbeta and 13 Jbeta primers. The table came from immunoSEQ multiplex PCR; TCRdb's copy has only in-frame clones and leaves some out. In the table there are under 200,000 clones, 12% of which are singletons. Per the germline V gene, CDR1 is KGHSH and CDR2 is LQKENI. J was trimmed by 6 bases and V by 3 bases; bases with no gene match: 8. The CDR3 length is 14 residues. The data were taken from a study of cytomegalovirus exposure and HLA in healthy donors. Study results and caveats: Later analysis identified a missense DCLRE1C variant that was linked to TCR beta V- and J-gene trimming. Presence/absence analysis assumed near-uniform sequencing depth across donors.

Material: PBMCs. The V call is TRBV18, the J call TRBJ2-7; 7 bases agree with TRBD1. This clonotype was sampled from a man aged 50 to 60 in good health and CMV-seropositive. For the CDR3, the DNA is TGTGCCAGCTCACCGATGACAGGGACCAGCGAGCAGTACGTC. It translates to CASSPMTGTSEQYV.